This T cell receptor beta chain was captured by sequencing in a study of OX40 agonist ivuxolimab in advanced cancers. Regarding the study as a whole: At doses 0.1 to 3.0 mg/kg, CD4+ and CD8+ clones expanded.

Sequenced by immunoSEQ multiplex PCR; TCRdb stores in-frame clones only, minus some. The table includes 50,000 to 65,000 clones, about 80% detected once. V was pared by 1 base and J by 5 bases, with 15 bases between. The CDR3 consists of 15 residues. Germline V lookup: CDR1 SGHDN, CDR2 FVKESK. Blood sampling was done at baseline, cycle 4 day 1, and cycle 7 day 1. As for this clone: The antigen is undetermined.

The V gene is TRBV14, the J gene TRBJ2-7; D is ambiguous. The starting material was CD4+ or CD8+ T cells sorted from blood, obtained in a trial of the OX40 agonist ivuxolimab. The sequence was collected from an adult with an advanced solid tumor such as melanoma, head and neck, liver or kidney cancer. This chain's CDR3 is CASSQVGGNSHEQYF. CDR3 coding DNA: TGTGCCAGCAGCCAAGTAGGTGGGAACAGCCACGAGCAGTACTTC.